The 23 T cell receptor beta chains below were found in one sample sequenced in a study of OX40 agonist ivuxolimab in advanced cancers. TCRdb's table, derived via immunoSEQ multiplex PCR, lists solely in-frame clones and lacks some. The sample has 40,000 to 45,000 clones; 70% to 90% are singletons. Sample: CD4+ or CD8+ T cells sorted from blood, taken in a trial of the OX40 agonist ivuxolimab. All receptors derive from an adult with an advanced solid tumor such as melanoma, head and neck, liver or kidney cancer.

V is TRBV5-1 and J is TRBJ2-2, with 8 bases lining up with TRBD2. The CDR3 length is 15 residues. Germline V lookup: CDR1 SGHRS, CDR2 YFSETQ. Trimming removed 4 bases from V and 4 bases from J; junction bases left unmatched: 6. The CDR3 sequence is CASSPREGGTGELFF. CDR3 DNA: TGCGCCAGCAGCCCACGGGAGGGTGGCACCGGGGAGCTGTTTTTT.

The chain joins TRBV19 to TRBJ1-2, with 10 bases fitting TRBD1. V trimming: 6 bases; J trimming: 5 bases; junction bases outside the gene matches: 6. The germline V gene has CDR1 LNHDA and CDR2 SQIVND (reference sequence). This CDR3 is 14 amino acids long. In DNA form, the CDR3 reads TGTGCCAGTAGGGGACAGGGGCGTTGGTATGGCTACACCTTC. Protein product: CASRGQGRWYGYTF.

V and J are TRBV29-1 and TRBJ2-3; tentative D call: TRBD1 (6 bases). The V end was cut by 3 bases, the J end by 10 bases, with 14 bases between. Germline CDR1 SQVTM, CDR2 ANQGSEA. CDR3 size: 12 residues. Here the CDR3 reads CSVDLTGKAQYF. DNA of the CDR3: TGCAGCGTTGACCTTACAGGGAAAGCGCAGTATTTT.

This chain uses TRBV9 with TRBJ2-5, with 15 bases lining up with TRBD2. V lost 4 bases, J lost 7 bases, and 11 bases stayed unmatched. CDR1 is SGDLS and CDR2 is YYNGEE in the germline V gene. The CDR3 contains 17 residues. CDR3 coding DNA: TGTGCCAGCAGCTCTCACCCCCCGGGACTAGCGGGAGGGACCCAGTACTTC. It encodes CASSSHPPGLAGGTQYF.

The J gene is TRBJ2-3, the V gene TRBV28, with 8 bases that match TRBD2. V lost 5 bases and J lost 0; bases outside the gene matches: 7. There are 16 residues in the CDR3. Germline loops: CDR1 MDHEN, CDR2 SYDVKM. This chain's CDR3 is CASSGASGPSTDTQYF. The CDR3 bases are TGTGCCAGCAGTGGGGCTAGCGGGCCTAGCACAGATACGCAGTATTTT.

V usage is TRBV9 and J usage is TRBJ1-1, with D possibly being TRBD1 (6 bases). In germline, CDR1 is SGDLS, CDR2 YYNGEE. V gave up 3 bases and J gave up 2 bases, with 14 bases separating them. CDR3 length: 15 residues. CDR3 residues: CASSGGRGQNTEAFF. CDR3 sequence (DNA): TGTGCCAGCAGCGGAGGCAGGGGCCAAAACACTGAAGCTTTCTTT.

V and J are TRBV28 and TRBJ1-5; no clear D. V lost 7 bases to trimming and J lost 5 bases, with 12 bases between them. The CDR3 contains 13 residues. Germline V CDR1 and CDR2: MDHEN, SYDVKM. This chain's CDR3 is CASTPRLDQPQHF. The CDR3, as DNA: TGTGCCAGCACCCCCAGGCTGGATCAGCCCCAGCATTTT.

V and J are TRBV6-4 and TRBJ2-1; no firm D call. CDR1 MRHNA and CDR2 SNTAGT come from the germline V gene. The CDR3 length is 13 residues. V gave up 0 bases and J gave up 1 base, with 1 base separating them. CDR3: CASSDSSYNEQFF. The CDR3 region has the DNA TGTGCCAGCAGTGACTCATCCTACAATGAGCAGTTCTTC.

Only one count was recorded for this clone. The chain links TRBV11-2 to TRBJ2-5; 9 bases fit TRBD2. The length of the CDR3 is 15 residues. Germline V gene data show CDR1 as SGHAT and CDR2 as FQNNGV. V was clipped by 1 base and J by 5 bases; unmatched bases: 5. The CDR3 here is CASSLGASGRETQYF. Written as DNA, the CDR3 is TGTGCCAGCAGCTTAGGTGCGAGCGGGAGGGAGACCCAGTACTTC.

V usage is TRBV2 and J usage is TRBJ2-1, with D possibly matching TRBD2 (6 bases). Trimming pared 7 bases from V and 7 bases from J, leaving 14 bases between. The CDR3 contains 13 residues. In germline, CDR1 is SNHLY, CDR2 FYNNEI. Here the CDR3 DNA reads TGTGCCAGCACCGGTTCTAGCGCTAATGAGCAGTTCTTC. Its protein product is CASTGSSANEQFF.

The chain has TRBV19 and TRBJ2-4, with TRBD2 identical over 11 bases. Germline V gene sequence: CDR1 LNHDA, CDR2 SQIVND (reference sequence). The length of the CDR3 is 19 residues. J was trimmed by 0 bases and V by 4 bases; bases with no gene match: 11. CDR3: CASSTETSGTLLAKNIQYF. CDR3 DNA: TGTGCCAGTAGTACCGAGACTAGCGGGACTCTCCTAGCCAAAAACATTCAGTACTTC.

The chain carries TRBV12-5 and TRBJ2-4; D is undetermined. The ends were cut back, 0 bases at V and 1 base at J, with 16 bases in the middle. CDR1 and CDR2 from the germline V gene are LGHNT and FRNRAP. The CDR3 runs to 18 residues. The CDR3 coding sequence is TGTGCTAGTGGTTTGGTCCCCCCACAGACCGACGCCAAAAACATTCAGTACTTC. Amino acid sequence: CASGLVPPQTDAKNIQYF.

The chain uses TRBV27 and TRBJ2-7, with D unclear. The germline CDR1 and CDR2 sequences are MNHEY and SMNVEV (reference sequence). There are 15 residues in the CDR3. V shed 0 bases and J shed 5 bases, with 14 bases lying between them. CDR3 nucleotides: TGTGCCAGCAGTTTATCCTGGGGTCCTGGACACGAGCAGTACTTC. Amino acid sequence: CASSLSWGPGHEQYF.

The chain recombines TRBV7-3 with TRBJ2-2; D is tentatively TRBD1 or TRBD2 (5 bases each). Deletions cut 1 base from V and 5 bases from J, with 11 bases between. Looked up from germline, CDR1 is SGHTA and CDR2 is FQGTGA. This CDR3 has 15 residues. The CDR3 coding sequence is TGTGCCAGCAGCTTAAGTTGGGACGGGACCGGGGAGCTGTTTTTT. This encodes CASSLSWDGTGELFF.

The chain has TRBV19 and TRBJ1-5; tentative D call: TRBD1 (5 bases). Trimming removed 3 bases from V and 1 base from J, with 10 bases in between. Germline CDR1 and CDR2: LNHDA and SQIVND (reference sequence). The CDR3 has 15 amino acids. The CDR3 is CASSIRVFSNQPQHF. DNA for the CDR3: TGTGCCAGTAGTATCAGGGTTTTCAGCAATCAGCCCCAGCATTTT.

V is TRBV27 and J is TRBJ2-5; TRBD1 agrees at 7 bases. The J call is uncertain, as TRBJ2-7 better fits the DNA end. CDR3 size: 15 residues. Germline V gives CDR1 MNHEY, CDR2 SMNVEV (reference sequence). In DNA, the CDR3 is TGTGCCAGCACCCGGAGGTCGGGACAGAGTTACGAGCAGTACTTC. It is translated as CASTRRSGQSYEQYF.

The chain uses TRBV6-6 and TRBJ1-1; D is unclear. The CDR3 runs 14 residues. The germline V gene has CDR1 MNHNY and CDR2 SVGAGI (reference sequence). V dropped 0 bases and J dropped 1 base, with 6 bases sitting between them. The CDR3 bases are TGTGCCAGCAGTTACTCGGTGGAGAACACTGAAGCTTTCTTT. This encodes CASSYSVENTEAFF.

The chain is built from TRBV7-9 and TRBJ2-6, with D maybe TRBD1 (5 bases). The CDR3 runs to 15 residues. Germline V gene sequence: CDR1 SEHNR, CDR2 FQNEAQ (reference sequence). V lost 3 bases, J lost 0 bases, and 6 bases lay in between. CDR3 nucleotide sequence: TGTGCCAGCAGCTTCAGGGACTCTGGGGCCAACGTCCTGACTTTC. Translation: CASSFRDSGANVLTF.

This chain joins TRBV28 and TRBJ2-7; the D gene is possibly TRBD2 (6 bases). The CDR3 sequence is 15 residues long. Trimming stripped 1 base from V and 2 bases from J, with 12 bases between. Germline V gene sequence: CDR1 MDHEN, CDR2 SYDVKM. The CDR3 loop is CASSLLLALTYEQYF. The CDR3 DNA reads as TGTGCCAGCAGTTTATTGCTAGCGCTTACCTACGAGCAGTACTTC.

The chain links TRBV2 to TRBJ2-5; TRBD2 agrees at 14 bases. The CDR3 covers 15 residues. The trim removed 9 bases at V and 4 bases at J, leaving 7 bases unmatched. Germline CDR1 is SNHLY and CDR2 is FYNNEI. In DNA, the CDR3 is TGTGCCAGTCAAGTGACTAGCGGGAGGGGAGAGACCCAGTACTTC. Residues: CASQVTSGRGETQYF. The complete variable domain, with remaining parts taken from reference TRBV2 and TRBJ2-5, reads EPEVTQTPSHQVTQMGQEVILRCVPISNHLYFYWYRQILGQKVEFLVSFYNNEISEKSEIFDDQFSVERPDGSNFTLKIRSTKLEDSAMYFCASQVTSGRGETQYFGPGTRLLVL.

The chain has TRBV6-5 and TRBJ2-1, with no clear D. The CDR3 is 12 amino acids. CDR1 and CDR2 from the germline V gene are MNHEY and SVGAGI. The ends were cut back, 7 bases at V and 0 bases at J, with 4 bases in the middle. The CDR3, as DNA: TGTGCCAGCAAAAGCTCCTACAATGAGCAGTTCTTC. Its protein product is CASKSSYNEQFF.

The V and J genes are TRBV7-3 and TRBJ2-5, with D perhaps matching TRBD2 (5 bases). The length of the CDR3 is 14 residues. The germline V gene has CDR1 SGHTA and CDR2 FQGTGA. V lost 5 bases and J lost 5, with 15 bases in between. Written as DNA, the CDR3 is TGTGCCAGCAGCCCCCAGGCCGGGATCGAGACCCAGTACTTC. It specifies CASSPQAGIETQYF.

The count of this clone is one. V usage is TRBV4-2 and J usage is TRBJ2-1; D is undetermined. CDR1 LGHNA and CDR2 YNFKEQ come from the germline V gene. The CDR3 spans 14 residues. Trimming took off 2 bases at V and 0 bases at J, with 5 bases between the two ends. The CDR3 spells CASSQFSSYNEQFF. CDR3 in DNA: TGTGCCAGCAGCCAATTTTCCTCCTACAATGAGCAGTTCTTC.